These 21 T cell receptor beta chains came from one sample sequenced in a study of response to subunit inactivated influenza vaccine. TCRdb itself ran the RT-PCR reads through MiXCR, one entry per CDR3 protein. The table includes 590,000 or so distinct CDR3 sequences, 14% detected once. The sequences come from PBMCs from blood, collected roughly 15 days before vaccination. Every receptor here comes from a man between 50 and 59 years old who received an inactivated influenza vaccine.

The chain links TRBV28 to TRBJ2-1; 13 nucleotides align to TRBD2. Germline loops: CDR1 MDHEN, CDR2 SYDVKM. The CDR3 loop spans 19 amino acids. Trimming removed 2 bases from V and 5 bases from J; junction bases left unmatched: 12. DNA for the CDR3: TGTGCCAGCAGTTTAAGCGGGAACATAGGACTAGCGGGAGACAATGAGCAGTTCTTC. This translates into CASSLSGNIGLAGDNEQFF.

The V and J genes are TRBV11-2 and TRBJ1-1, with D perhaps matching TRBD1 (6 bases). The V gene's germline CDR1 is SGHAT and CDR2 FQNNGV. Trimming cost V 7 bases and J 1 base, with 13 bases left between them. The CDR3 spans 14 residues. The CDR3 loop is CASKSVTGNTEAFF. DNA for the CDR3: TGTGCCAGCAAGTCCGTGACAGGGAACACTGAAGCTTTCTTT.

This clonotype was detected a few times. The gene calls are TRBV4-1 and TRBJ2-3, with 7 bases matching TRBD1. This CDR3 comprises 15 residues. V shed 1 base and J 0 bases; nucleotides not matched to a gene: 1. The V gene's germline CDR1 is MGHRA and CDR2 YSYEKL. The CDR3 DNA follows: TGCGCCAGCAGCCAAGGGGGACAGAGCACAGATACGCAGTATTTT. The encoded protein is CASSQGGQSTDTQYF.

The chain couples TRBV20-1 to TRBJ1-5; unclear D gene. There are 11 residues in the CDR3. Germline CDR1 is DFQATT and CDR2 is SNEGSKA (reference sequence). V lost 3 bases and J 7 bases, leaving 7 bases between the germline ends. CDR3 nucleotides: TGCAGTGCTAGCTTAGGGCAGCCCCAGCATTTT. Protein sequence: CSASLGQPQHF.

V usage is TRBV27 and J usage is TRBJ2-2; a possible D gene is TRBD1 (6 bases). Trimming took off 4 bases at V and 5 bases at J, with 14 bases between the two ends. The CDR3 is made up of 15 amino acids. CDR1 MNHEY and CDR2 SMNVEV come from the germline V gene (reference sequence). Written as DNA, the CDR3 is TGTGCCAGCAGTTCGCTGGGCGACAGGACCGGGGAGCTGTTTTTT. Translation: CASSSLGDRTGELFF.

The V call is TRBV9, the J call TRBJ2-7; 11 positions agree with TRBD1. This CDR3 spans 17 amino acids. The V segment lost 0 bases and the J segment 5 bases; nucleotides outside the gene matches: 10. Per the germline V gene, CDR1 is SGDLS and CDR2 is YYNGEE. CDR3 residues: CASSVAPPGQGANEQYF. The CDR3 DNA reads as TGTGCCAGCAGCGTAGCCCCCCCCGGACAGGGGGCCAACGAGCAGTACTTC.

The chain recombines TRBV14 with TRBJ2-7; D is unresolved. The CDR3 sequence is 14 residues long. Trimming removed 4 bases from V and 6 bases from J, with 16 bases in between. Looked up from germline, CDR1 is SGHDN and CDR2 is FVKESK. The CDR3 spells CASSPGLLCCEQYF. The CDR3 DNA sequence: TGTGCCAGCAGCCCCGGGCTCCTCTGCTGCGAGCAGTACTTC.

This clonotype appeared many times. The V and J genes are TRBV7-9 and TRBJ2-1, with 11 bases lining up with TRBD2. Trimming at V came to 1 base and at J to 8 bases, leaving 10 bases not matched to a gene. This CDR3 has 17 residues. Per the germline V gene, CDR1 is SEHNR and CDR2 is FQNEAQ (reference sequence). In DNA, the CDR3 is TGTGCCAGCAGCTTAGTTAGCGGGAGGGTCAAAAGCGATGAGCAGTTCTTC. It translates to CASSLVSGRVKSDEQFF.

The V and J genes are TRBV20-1 and TRBJ2-3, with D perhaps TRBD1 (6 bases). V was clipped by 0 bases and J by 9 bases, with 19 bases between them. The germline CDR1 and CDR2 sequences are DFQATT and SNEGSKA (reference sequence). CDR3 length equals 15 residues. CDR3 nucleotides: TGCAGTGCTAGAGATTTACAGGGTGGTGGGACGACGCAGTATTTT. It translates to CSARDLQGGGTTQYF.

A few counts support this clonotype. The chain carries TRBV3-1 and TRBJ2-1, with TRBD2 as a possible D gene (6 bases). The CDR3 runs 15 residues. V gave up 3 bases and J gave up 5 bases, with 14 bases separating them. CDR1 is LGHDT and CDR2 is YNNKEL in the germline V gene (reference sequence). The CDR3 DNA reads as TGTGCCAGCAGCCAGGGACTTTACGGCCACAATGAGCAGTTCTTC. It translates to CASSQGLYGHNEQFF.

Comment on this clonotype: A much larger clone lies a single base off, so this may be a read error. This chain uses TRBV12-3 or TRBV12-4 with TRBJ1-5; no firm D call. The CDR3 is made up of 13 amino acids. Here the CDR3 reads CASSFVRDHPQHF. CDR3 in DNA: TGTGCCAGCAGTTTCGTTCGGGATCATCCCCAGCATTTT.

This clonotype has ten or more counts. This chain links TRBV11-2 with TRBJ1-5, with D maybe TRBD1 (6 bases). This CDR3 has 14 residues. Per germline, CDR1 SGHAT and CDR2 FQNNGV. The V gene lost 4 bases and the J gene lost 2 bases, with 9 bases spanning the gap. The CDR3 DNA is TGTGCCAGCAGCTCACAGGGAGGCAATCAGCCCCAGCATTTT. Translating it yields CASSSQGGNQPQHF. Based on the CDR3 plus reference TRBV11-2 and TRBJ1-5, the full variable domain is EAGVAQSPRYKIIEKRQSVAFWCNPISGHATLYWYQQILGQGPKLLIQFQNNGVVDDSQLPKDRFSAERLKGVDSTLKIQPAKLEDSAVYLCASSSQGGNQPQHFGDGTRLSIL.

A few counts support this clonotype. V and J are TRBV30 and TRBJ1-2; TRBD1 matches at 9 bases. Germline CDR1 GTSNPN, CDR2 SVGIG (reference sequence). The CDR3 loop spans 13 amino acids. The V and J ends lost 2 bases and 8 bases, in that order; junction bases with no gene match: 6. The chain's CDR3 is CAWSLQGAQGYTF. For the CDR3, the DNA is TGTGCCTGGAGTTTACAGGGGGCGCAGGGCTACACCTTC. The variable domain in full, completed from reference TRBV30 and TRBJ1-2, reads SQTIHQWPATLVQPVGSPLSLECTVEGTSNPNLYWYRQAAGRGLQLLFYSVGIGQISSEVPQNLSASRPQDRQFILSSKKLLLSDSGFYLCAWSLQGAQGYTFGSGTRLTVV.

This clonotype was counted at least ten times. J is TRBJ2-7 and V is TRBV3-1, with TRBD1 matching 9 bases. Trimming cost V 3 bases and J 3 bases; bases outside gene matches: 6. The CDR3 is 15 amino acids. Germline V CDR1 and CDR2: LGHDT, YNNKEL (reference sequence). CDR3 nucleotides: TGTGCCAGCAGCCAGTCCGGGACAGGGTTCTACGAGCAGTACTTC. It specifies CASSQSGTGFYEQYF.

This clonotype showed up just a few times. The chain carries TRBV20-1 and TRBJ2-5; D is unclear. This CDR3 region has 14 residues. CDR1 DFQATT and CDR2 SNEGSKA come from the germline V gene (reference sequence). V was clipped by 0 bases and J by 3 bases, with 11 bases between them. The CDR3 reads CSARDSGREETQYF. DNA for the CDR3: TGCAGTGCTAGAGATTCGGGCAGAGAAGAGACCCAGTACTTC.

This clonotype was recorded a few times. J is TRBJ2-4 and V is TRBV28; no clear D gene. CDR1 and CDR2 from the germline V gene are MDHEN and SYDVKM. The CDR3 runs to 12 residues. V lost 1 base, J lost 10 bases, and 8 bases lay in between. The CDR3 loop is CASSLFERIQYF. The CDR3 DNA follows: TGTGCCAGCAGTTTATTTGAAAGGATTCAGTACTTC.

This rearrangement joins TRBV11-2 to TRBJ2-6, with 8 bases matching TRBD1. The trim removed 5 bases at V and 1 base at J, leaving 10 bases unmatched. The CDR3 has 18 amino acids. The V gene's germline CDR1 is SGHAT and CDR2 FQNNGV. The CDR3 DNA reads TGTGCCAGCAGCCTACGTCCCGGGACAGGATCTGGGGCCAACGTCCTGACTTTC. It translates to CASSLRPGTGSGANVLTF. Full variable domain (missing parts from reference TRBV11-2 and TRBJ2-6): EAGVAQSPRYKIIEKRQSVAFWCNPISGHATLYWYQQILGQGPKLLIQFQNNGVVDDSQLPKDRFSAERLKGVDSTLKIQPAKLEDSAVYLCASSLRPGTGSGANVLTFGAGSRLTVL.

This clonotype appeared a few times. The chain recombines TRBV7-8 with TRBJ1-1, with D tentatively TRBD1 (6 bases). Trimming cost V 2 bases and J 0 bases, with 16 bases left between them. Germline V gene lookup returns CDR1 SGHVS and CDR2 FQNEAQ. The CDR3 is made up of 17 amino acids. The CDR3 bases are TGTGCCAGCAGCTTATCAGGGCGGACAGCTATGAACACTGAAGCTTTCTTT. Translation gives CASSLSGRTAMNTEAFF.

There are many counts of this clonotype. The chain carries TRBV12-3 or TRBV12-4 and TRBJ1-5; tentatively, D is TRBD1 (5 bases). V was cut by 0 bases and J by 7 bases, with 16 bases left in between. This CDR3 has 16 amino acids. The CDR3 DNA follows: TGTGCCAGCAGTTTAGCGCTCGGGCAGGGAGGGCAGCCCCAGCATTTT. It yields the protein CASSLALGQGGQPQHF.

This rearrangement joins TRBV3-1 to TRBJ2-5; no firm D call. The germline V and J ends were trimmed by 1 base and 7 bases, with 13 bases remaining between them. CDR1 is LGHDT, CDR2 YNNKEL, per germline (reference sequence). The CDR3 is 14 residues long. The CDR3 DNA reads TGTGCCAGCAGCCAAGCCGCGCTAATCCCGACCCAGTACTTC. Protein sequence: CASSQAALIPTQYF.

The V and J genes are TRBV5-4 and TRBJ2-7; a weak D match, TRBD1 (6 bases). V lost 2 bases, J lost 6 bases, and 15 bases lay in between. This CDR3 has 14 residues. Germline V lookup: CDR1 SGHNT, CDR2 YYREEE (reference sequence). The CDR3 loop is CASSFSDQGTEQYF. CDR3 nucleotide sequence: TGTGCCAGCAGCTTCAGCGATCAGGGGACCGAGCAGTACTTC.